The present T cell receptor beta chain was sequenced within a study of shared clonotypes between healthy human individuals. Study-level results: How much donors shared clonotypes was expected to be affected by sequencing depth.

In the case of this clone: Its target is not known.

The protocol was immunoSEQ multiplex PCR, while the TCRdb copy is restricted to in-frame clones and leaves out a portion. The sample carries about 1.9 million clones, over 85% recorded once. This CDR3 is 19 amino acids long. CD8 cells classed as naive were CD45RO-negative and positively selected for CCR7, excluding terminally differentiated effector memory CD45RA+ cells. The sequencing sample was made of naive CD8+ T cells from PBMCs. V gene TRBV21-1 combines with J gene TRBJ1-5; TRBD1 was called by the table and not checked on the DNA. TRBV21-1 is listed as a pseudogene. The receptor comes from a man aged 18 to 35 in good health. Some clones in this sample may be carry-over from other donors' samples. CDR3 DNA sequence: TGTGCCAGCAGCAAAGGGAGGGGGCTTGGACTCCATAGCAATCAGCCCCAGCATTTT. It is translated as CASSKGRGLGLHSNQPQHF.